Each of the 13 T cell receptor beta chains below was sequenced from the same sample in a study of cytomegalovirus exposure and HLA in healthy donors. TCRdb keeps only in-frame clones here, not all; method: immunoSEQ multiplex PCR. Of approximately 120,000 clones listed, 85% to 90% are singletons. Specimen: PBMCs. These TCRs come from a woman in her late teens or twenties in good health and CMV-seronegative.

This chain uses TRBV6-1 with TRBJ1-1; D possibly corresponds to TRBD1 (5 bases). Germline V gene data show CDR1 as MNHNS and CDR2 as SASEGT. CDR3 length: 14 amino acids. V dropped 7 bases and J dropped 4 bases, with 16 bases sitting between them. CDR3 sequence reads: CASILMGGSTEAFF. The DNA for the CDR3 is TGTGCCAGCATCCTGATGGGGGGTAGCACTGAAGCTTTCTTT.

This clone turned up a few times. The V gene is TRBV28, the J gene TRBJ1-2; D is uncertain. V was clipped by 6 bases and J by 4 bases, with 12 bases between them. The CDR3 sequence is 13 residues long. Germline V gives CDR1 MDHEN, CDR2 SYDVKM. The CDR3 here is CASSQEAPYGYTF. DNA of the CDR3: TGTGCCAGCAGCCAAGAGGCTCCCTATGGCTACACCTTC.

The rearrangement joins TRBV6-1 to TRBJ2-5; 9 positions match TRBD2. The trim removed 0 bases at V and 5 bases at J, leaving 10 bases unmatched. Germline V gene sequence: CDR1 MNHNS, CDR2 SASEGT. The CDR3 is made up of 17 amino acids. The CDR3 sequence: CASSEAKGGLAGETQYF. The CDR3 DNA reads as TGTGCCAGCAGTGAAGCTAAGGGCGGGCTAGCGGGGGAGACCCAGTACTTC.

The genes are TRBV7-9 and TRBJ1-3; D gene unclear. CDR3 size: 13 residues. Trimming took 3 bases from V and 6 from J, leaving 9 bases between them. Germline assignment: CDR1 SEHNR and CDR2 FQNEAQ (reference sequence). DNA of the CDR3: TGTGCCAGCAGCTTTAGACTGGAAAACACCATATATTTT. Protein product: CASSFRLENTIYF. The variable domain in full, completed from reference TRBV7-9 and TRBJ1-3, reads DTGVSQNPRHKITKRGQNVTFRCDPISEHNRLYWYRQTLGQGPEFLTYFQNEAQLEKSRLLSDRFSAERPKGSFSTLEIQRTEQGDSAMYLCASSFRLENTIYFGEGSWLTVV.

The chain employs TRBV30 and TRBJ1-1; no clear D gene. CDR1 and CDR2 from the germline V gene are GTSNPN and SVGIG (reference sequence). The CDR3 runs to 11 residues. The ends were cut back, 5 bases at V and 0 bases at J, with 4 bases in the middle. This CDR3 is CAWGLNTEAFF. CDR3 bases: TGTGCCTGGGGGCTGAACACTGAAGCTTTCTTT.

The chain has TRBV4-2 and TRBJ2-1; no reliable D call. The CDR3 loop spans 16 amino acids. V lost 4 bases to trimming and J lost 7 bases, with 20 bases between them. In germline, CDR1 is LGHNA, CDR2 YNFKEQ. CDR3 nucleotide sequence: TGTGCCAGCAGCCCTTCTACGGCACACGAGAGGAATGAGCAGTTCTTC. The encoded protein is CASSPSTAHERNEQFF.

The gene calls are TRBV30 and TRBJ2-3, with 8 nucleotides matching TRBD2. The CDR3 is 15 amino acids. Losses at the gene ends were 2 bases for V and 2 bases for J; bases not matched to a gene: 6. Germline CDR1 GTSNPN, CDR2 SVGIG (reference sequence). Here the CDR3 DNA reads TGTGCCTGGAGTTACACTAGCGGAAACACAGATACGCAGTATTTT. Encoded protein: CAWSYTSGNTDTQYF. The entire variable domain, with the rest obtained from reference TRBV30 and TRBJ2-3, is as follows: SQTIHQWPATLVQPVGSPLSLECTVEGTSNPNLYWYRQAAGRGLQLLFYSVGIGQISSEVPQNLSASRPQDRQFILSSKKLLLSDSGFYLCAWSYTSGNTDTQYFGPGTRLTVL.

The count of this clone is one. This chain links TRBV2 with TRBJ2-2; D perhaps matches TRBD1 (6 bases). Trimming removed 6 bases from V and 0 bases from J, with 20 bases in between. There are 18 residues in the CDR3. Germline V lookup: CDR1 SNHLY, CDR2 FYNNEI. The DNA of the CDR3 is TGTGCCAGCAGGGGCATCGGCAGGGGATTTCCGAACACCGGGGAGCTGTTTTTT. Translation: CASRGIGRGFPNTGELFF.

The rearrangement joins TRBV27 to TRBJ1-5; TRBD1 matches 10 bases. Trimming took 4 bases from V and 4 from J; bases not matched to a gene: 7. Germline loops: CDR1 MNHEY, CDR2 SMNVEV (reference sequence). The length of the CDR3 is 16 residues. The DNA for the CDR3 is TGTGCCAGCAGTTCCGGGACAGGGGTGAATAATCAGCCCCAGCATTTT. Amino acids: CASSSGTGVNNQPQHF.

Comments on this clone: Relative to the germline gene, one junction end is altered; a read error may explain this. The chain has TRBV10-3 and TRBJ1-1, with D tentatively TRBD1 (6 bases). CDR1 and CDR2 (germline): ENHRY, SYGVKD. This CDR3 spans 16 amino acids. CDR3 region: CATSTSTPAGATEAFF. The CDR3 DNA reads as TGTGCCACCAGTACCTCTACTCCCGCAGGGGCGACTGAAGCTTTCTTT.

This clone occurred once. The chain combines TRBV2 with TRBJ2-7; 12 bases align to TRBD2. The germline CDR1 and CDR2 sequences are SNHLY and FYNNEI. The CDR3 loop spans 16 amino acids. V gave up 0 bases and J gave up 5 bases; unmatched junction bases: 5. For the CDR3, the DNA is TGTGCCAGCAGTGAAGCCTGGCTAGCGGGAGGGGACGAGCAGTACTTC. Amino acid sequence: CASSEAWLAGGDEQYF.

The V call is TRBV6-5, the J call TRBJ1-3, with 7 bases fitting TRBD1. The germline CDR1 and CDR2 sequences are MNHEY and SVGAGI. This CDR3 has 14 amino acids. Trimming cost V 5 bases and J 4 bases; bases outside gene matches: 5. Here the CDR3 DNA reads TGTGCCAGCAGTCGAGACAGGGAAGGAAACACCATATATTTT. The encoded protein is CASSRDREGNTIYF.

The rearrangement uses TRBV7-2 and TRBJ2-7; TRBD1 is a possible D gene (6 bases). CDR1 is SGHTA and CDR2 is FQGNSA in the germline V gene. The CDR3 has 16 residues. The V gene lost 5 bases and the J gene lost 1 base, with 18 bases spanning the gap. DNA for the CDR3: TGTGCCAGCAGCCGGGGACCGGGACAAGAGTCCTACGAGCAGTACTTC. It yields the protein CASSRGPGQESYEQYF. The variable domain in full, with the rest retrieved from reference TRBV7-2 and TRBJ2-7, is GAGVSQSPSNKVTEKGKDVELRCDPISGHTALYWYRQSLGQGLEFLIYFQGNSAPDKSGLPSDRFSAERTGGSVSTLTIQRTQQEDSAVYLCASSRGPGQESYEQYFGPGTRLTVT.